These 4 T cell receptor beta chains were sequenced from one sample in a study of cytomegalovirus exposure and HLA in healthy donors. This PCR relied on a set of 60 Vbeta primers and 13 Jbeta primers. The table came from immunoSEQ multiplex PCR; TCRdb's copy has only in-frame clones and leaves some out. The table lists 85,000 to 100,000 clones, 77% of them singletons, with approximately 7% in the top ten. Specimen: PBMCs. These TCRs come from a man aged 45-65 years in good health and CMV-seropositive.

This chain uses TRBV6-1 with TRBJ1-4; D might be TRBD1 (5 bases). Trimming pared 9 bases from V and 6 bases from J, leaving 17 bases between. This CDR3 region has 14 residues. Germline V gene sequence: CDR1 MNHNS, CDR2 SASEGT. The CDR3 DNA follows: TGTGCCAGTCGCGGGGCCTCAATGTATGAAAAACTGTTTTTT. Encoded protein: CASRGASMYEKLFF.

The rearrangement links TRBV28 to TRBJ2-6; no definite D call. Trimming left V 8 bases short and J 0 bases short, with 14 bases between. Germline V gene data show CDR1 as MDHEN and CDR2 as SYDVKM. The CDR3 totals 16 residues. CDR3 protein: CASAITGYSGANVLTF. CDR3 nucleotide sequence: TGTGCCAGCGCTATTACCGGGTACTCTGGGGCCAACGTCCTGACTTTC.

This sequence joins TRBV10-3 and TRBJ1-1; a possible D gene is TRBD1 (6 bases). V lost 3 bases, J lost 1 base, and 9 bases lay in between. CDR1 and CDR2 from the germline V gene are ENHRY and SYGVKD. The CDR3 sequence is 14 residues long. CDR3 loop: CAISDQGSNTEAFF. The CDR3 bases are TGTGCCATCAGTGATCAGGGGTCGAACACTGAAGCTTTCTTT.

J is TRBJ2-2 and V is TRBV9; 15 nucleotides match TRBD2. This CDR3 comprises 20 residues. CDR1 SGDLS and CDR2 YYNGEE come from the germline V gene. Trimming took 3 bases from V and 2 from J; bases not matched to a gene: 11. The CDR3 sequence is CASSERPGLAGGQNTGELFF. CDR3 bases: TGTGCCAGCAGCGAGAGACCGGGACTAGCGGGGGGACAAAACACCGGGGAGCTGTTTTTT. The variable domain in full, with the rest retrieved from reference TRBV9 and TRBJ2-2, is DSGVTQTPKHLITATGQRVTLRCSPRSGDLSVYWYQQSLDQGLQFLIQYYNGEERAKGNILERFSAQQFPDLHSELNLSSLELGDSALYFCASSERPGLAGGQNTGELFFGEGSRLTVL.